A single sample is the source of the 5 T cell receptor beta chains below, sequenced in a study of molecular identifiers for immune sequencing clone quantification. Via MiXCR, TCRdb re-called the PCR reads, giving one row per CDR3 protein. The sample includes 75,000 to 100,000 distinct CDR3 sequences, over 15% of them seen just once. The specimen sequenced was naive CD8+ T cells from blood, with Jurkat cell RNA spiked in. Specified subset: FACS-sorted CD8+CD4-CCR7+CD45RA+ naive T cells. Source of these receptors: a human donor in good health. Some libraries in this study had Jurkat cell RNA spiked in.

With respect to this clonotype: This clone may be a read error of a much larger clone one base away. CDR3 sequence reads: CASRSSGTNVLTF. CDR3 in DNA: TGTGCCAGCCGGAGCTCTGGGACCAACGTCCTGACTTTC. The chain carries TRBV27 and TRBJ2-6; no firm D call. The CDR3 spans 13 residues. The germline V gene encodes CDR1 MNHEY and CDR2 SMNVEV (reference sequence).

Many counts were recorded for this clonotype. The chain has TRBV28 and TRBJ2-7, with 8 bases aligning to TRBD1. Germline values: CDR1 MDHEN, CDR2 SYDVKM. Trimming took 2 bases from V and 1 from J; bases not matched to a gene: 4. The CDR3 contains 15 residues. CDR3 amino acids: CASSLRGQVSYEQYF. CDR3 in DNA: TGTGCCAGCAGTTTAAGGGGACAGGTGTCCTACGAGCAGTACTTC. The full variable domain, rest sourced from reference TRBV28 and TRBJ2-7, is DVKVTQSSRYLVKRTGEKVFLECVQDMDHENMFWYRQDPGLGLRLIYFSYDVKMKEKGDIPEGYSVSREKKERFSLILESASTNQTSMYLCASSLRGQVSYEQYFGPGTRLTVT.

The table lists this clonotype with many counts. This chain uses TRBV11-2 with TRBJ2-1; no reliable D call. Germline V CDR1 and CDR2: SGHAT, FQNNGV. CDR3 length: 15 residues. The V end lost 4 bases, the J end lost 6 bases, and 16 bases lay between the germline ends. CDR3 DNA sequence: TGTGCCAGCAGCTCAGTAACAGAAGACATCAATGAGCAGTTCTTC. Protein: CASSSVTEDINEQFF.

This clonotype was counted a few times. The genes are TRBV20-1 and TRBJ2-3; D is perhaps TRBD2 (6 bases). V lost 1 base to trimming and J lost 3 bases, with 8 bases between them. CDR3 length: 13 amino acids. Germline CDR1 is DFQATT and CDR2 is SNEGSKA (reference sequence). The CDR3 bases are TGCAGTGCTAGAGGGGGGAGGACAGATACGCAGTATTTT. Translation gives CSARGGRTDTQYF.

The gene calls are TRBV5-6 and TRBJ2-6; D is unresolved. CDR1 and CDR2 from the germline V gene are SGHDT and YYEEEE. This CDR3 is 15 amino acids long. The germline V and J ends were trimmed by 4 bases and 0 bases, with 8 bases remaining between them. The CDR3 coding sequence is TGTGCCAGCAGCCCACAGCCCTCTGGGGCCAACGTCCTGACTTTC. Protein sequence: CASSPQPSGANVLTF.